A few counts support the clone carrying this T cell receptor beta chain. Gene names follow the mouse nomenclature. The sequence runs out 1 residue before the end of the CDR3; the remainder is reconstructed from the germline J gene. This record comes from a study of tissue T cells after allogeneic stem cell transplantation. TCRbeta CDR3 was sequenced at survey depth with template counts. Sequencing was performed with immunoSEQ multiplex PCR; in TCRdb, only in-frame clones are kept and a portion is missing. Of fewer than 5,500 clones in the sample, 47% are singletons; the top ten hold around a sixth. This CDR3 spans 13 amino acids. The germline gives CDR1 KGHTA, CDR2 FQNQQP. The time point was: mouse harvest day 14 after allogeneic transplant. Mouse grafts combined 10^7 T-cell-depleted bone marrow cells with 10^6 splenic CD5+ T cells. This mouse GVHD model was MHC-mismatched B6 to BALB/c, profiled day 7 or 14.

This receptor was obtained from a female BALB/c mouse given C57BL/6 T cells with graft-versus-host disease after an allogeneic hematopoietic cell transplant. J is TRBJ2-3 and V is TRBV23; TRBD1 reflects the table's D call only, with no check against the DNA. The sample consisted of lymph node tissue. The part of the CDR3 DNA that was read is TGCTCCAGCAGTCATCCCATTGCAGAAACGCTGTAT. Encoded protein: CSSSHPIAETLY. Given in full, the CDR3 is CSSSHPIAETLYF.